This is a list of T cell receptor beta chains from one sample in a study of T cell responses to AZD1222 COVID-19 vaccine. TCRdb's copy holds only in-frame clones and misses some; the assay was immunoSEQ multiplex PCR. The sample shows approximately 150,000 clones, 90% of them seen only once. Sequencing used peripheral blood, obtained on day 0 of AZD1222 vaccination. Source of these receptors: an adult in good health. CDR3s include the opening cysteine and the closing phenylalanine or tryptophan. A D gene is named only where the DNA matches it firmly. The size entry is marked missing in some rows and otherwise reads once, few, many or a size class.

once	TRBV27	TRBJ2-7	14	.	CASSLGRFGDEQYF	TGTGCCAGCAGTCTTGGACGGTTCGGGGACGAGCAGTACTTC
.	TRBV9	TRBJ1-2	14	.	CASSVVGGNYGYTF	TGTGCCAGCAGCGTAGTAGGGGGTAACTATGGCTACACCTTC
.	TRBV2	TRBJ2-5	15	.	CASSLAGGYQETQYF	TGTGCCAGCAGCCTGGCAGGGGGGTACCAAGAGACCCAGTACTTC
.	TRBV11-2	TRBJ2-7	13	.	CASSLGTAYEQYF	TGTGCCAGCAGCCTCGGGACTGCTTACGAGCAGTACTTC
.	TRBV2	TRBJ2-4	14	.	CASSDGNEENIQYF	TGTGCCAGCAGTGACGGAAACGAGGAAAACATTCAGTACTTC
few	TRBV7-9	TRBJ1-6	13	.	CASSFGRNSPLHF	TGTGCCAGCAGCTTCGGGCGTAATTCACCCCTCCACTTT
.	TRBV29-1	TRBJ1-2	15	TRBD1	CSVETLLQGNYGYTF	TGCAGCGTTGAAACCCTACTACAGGGGAACTATGGCTACACCTTC
.	TRBV27	TRBJ1-3	14	.	CASSLTGIGNTIYF	TGTGCCAGCAGTCTCACCGGGATTGGAAACACCATATATTTT
.	TRBV5-1	TRBJ2-2	16	TRBD1	CASSLTGALNTGELFF	TGCGCCAGCAGCTTGACAGGGGCCCTGAACACCGGGGAGCTGTTTTTT
.	TRBV6-1	TRBJ2-1	12	.	CASSKGLTEQFF	TGTGCCAGCAGTAAAGGCCTAACGGAGCAGTTCTTC
.	TRBV15	TRBJ1-5	17	.	CATSGAGAGFVNQPQHF	TGTGCCACCAGCGGGGCGGGGGCTGGATTTGTCAATCAGCCCCAGCATTTT
.	TRBV4-2	TRBJ2-1	13	.	CASSTTTYNEQFF	TGTGCCAGCAGCACCACTACTTACAATGAGCAGTTCTTC
.	TRBV5-5	TRBJ2-3	20	TRBD2	CASSLAEVGLAGGRTDTQYF	TGTGCCAGCAGCTTGGCAGAGGTTGGACTAGCGGGGGGGCGGACAGATACGCAGTATTTT
.	TRBV6-5	TRBJ2-7	12	.	CATHGGSGEQYF	TGTGCCACCCATGGGGGTAGCGGCGAGCAGTACTTC
.	TRBV3-1/TRBV3-2	TRBJ1-4	15	TRBD1	CASSLGQGGNEKLFF	TGTGCCAGCAGCCTGGGACAGGGGGGAAATGAAAAACTGTTTTTT
.	TRBV7-2	TRBJ2-7	15	TRBD2	CASSLTSGESYEQYF	TGTGCCAGCAGCTTAACTAGCGGGGAGAGCTACGAGCAGTACTTC
.	TRBV7-6	TRBJ1-1	16	.	CASSSGSGTPNTEAFF	TGTGCCAGCAGCTCGGGATCCGGGACACCCAACACTGAAGCTTTCTTT
.	TRBV7-2	TRBJ1-6	13	.	CASGGQPNSPLHF	TGTGCCAGCGGCGGACAGCCTAATTCACCCCTCCACTTT
.	TRBV3-1/TRBV3-2	TRBJ2-1	16	TRBD2	CASSQKEEAGGNEQFF	TGTGCCAGCAGCCAAAAGGAAGAAGCGGGGGGGAATGAGCAGTTCTTC
.	TRBV7-9	TRBJ2-2	16	TRBD1	CASSSRQGARTGELFF	TGTGCCAGCAGCTCAAGACAGGGGGCGAGAACCGGGGAGCTGTTTTTT
.	TRBV2	TRBJ2-1	11	.	CASGRDGEQFF	TGTGCCAGCGGAAGAGACGGTGAGCAGTTCTTC
.	TRBV15	TRBJ2-6	16	.	CATMGVRSSGANVLTF	TGTGCCACCATGGGGGTTCGGTCCTCTGGGGCCAACGTCCTGACTTTC
.	TRBV7-2	TRBJ2-5	18	TRBD2	CASSFGELAGAPGETQYF	TGTGCCAGCAGCTTCGGGGAACTAGCGGGGGCTCCCGGGGAGACCCAGTACTTC
.	TRBV19	TRBJ1-1	13	.	CASSITRNTEAFF	TGTGCCAGTAGTATCACTAGGAACACTGAAGCTTTCTTT
few	TRBV27	TRBJ1-5	13	.	CASTEGSNQPQHF	TGTGCCAGCACTGAGGGATCAAATCAGCCCCAGCATTTT
.	TRBV19	TRBJ1-5	16	.	CASRAEGGVGNQPQHF	TGTGCCAGTAGAGCCGAAGGCGGGGTTGGCAATCAGCCCCAGCATTTT
once	TRBV11-3	TRBJ2-2	17	.	CASSLAPEDLNTGELFF	TGTGCCAGCAGCTTAGCCCCGGAGGACTTGAACACCGGGGAGCTGTTTTTT
once	TRBV4-1	TRBJ2-1	15	TRBD1	CASSQAHRGYNEQFF	TGCGCCAGCAGCCAAGCCCACAGGGGCTACAATGAGCAGTTCTTC
.	TRBV6-2/TRBV6-3	TRBJ2-2	18	.	CASSYPAVGTVNTGELFF	TGTGCCAGCAGTTACCCCGCGGTGGGAACGGTGAACACCGGGGAGCTGTTTTTT
.	TRBV4-1	TRBJ1-2	17	.	CASSQDGGGPMGYGYTF	TGCGCCAGCAGCCAAGATGGCGGGGGCCCCATGGGATATGGCTACACCTTC
.	TRBV6-5	TRBJ2-1	12	.	CASNLGENEQFF	TGTGCCAGCAACTTAGGGGAAAATGAGCAGTTCTTC
.	TRBV4-2	TRBJ2-7	15	.	CASSQDLGGPYEQYF	TGTGCCAGCAGCCAAGATCTGGGGGGGCCCTACGAGCAGTACTTC
.	TRBV5-6	TRBJ2-5	14	.	CASSLAGRRETQYF	TGTGCCAGCAGCTTGGCCGGCCGACGGGAGACCCAGTACTTC
.	TRBV19	TRBJ1-2	11	.	CASKLGGGYTF	TGTGCCAGTAAGCTGGGGGGTGGCTACACCTTC
.	TRBV5-4	TRBJ2-3	14	TRBD1	CASSSGQDTDTQYF	TGTGCCAGCAGCTCGGGACAGGACACAGATACGCAGTATTTT
.	TRBV14	TRBJ1-2	13	.	CASSQDFGGGYTF	TGTGCCAGCAGCCAAGATTTTGGGGGCGGCTACACCTTC
.	TRBV4-2	TRBJ2-1	13	.	CASSPLGGAEQFF	TGTGCCAGCAGCCCCCTCGGTGGGGCCGAGCAGTTCTTC
.	TRBV27	TRBJ1-5	13	.	CASSLAQNQPQHF	TGTGCCAGCAGTTTAGCACAGAATCAGCCCCAGCATTTT
.	TRBV10-3	TRBJ2-3	17	TRBD2	CAISLLAGGVSTDTQYF	TGTGCCATCAGTCTACTAGCGGGGGGGGTGAGCACAGATACGCAGTATTTT
.	TRBV7-9	TRBJ1-2	16	.	CASSLAPGTPNYGYTF	TGTGCCAGCAGCTTAGCCCCAGGGACCCCCAACTATGGCTACACCTTC
.	TRBV10-3	TRBJ2-7	16	TRBD2	CAISGVPAGGSYEQYF	TGTGCCATCAGTGGGGTTCCAGCGGGGGGGTCCTACGAGCAGTACTTC